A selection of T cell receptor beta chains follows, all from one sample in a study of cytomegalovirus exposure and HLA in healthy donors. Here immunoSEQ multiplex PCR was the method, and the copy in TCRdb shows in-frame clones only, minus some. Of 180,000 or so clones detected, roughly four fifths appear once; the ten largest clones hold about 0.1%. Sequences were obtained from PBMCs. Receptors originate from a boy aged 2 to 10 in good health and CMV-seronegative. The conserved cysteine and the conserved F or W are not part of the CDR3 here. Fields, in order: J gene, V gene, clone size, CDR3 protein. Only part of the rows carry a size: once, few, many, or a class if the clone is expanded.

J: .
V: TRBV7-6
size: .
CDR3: ASSFQGGVGYEQY

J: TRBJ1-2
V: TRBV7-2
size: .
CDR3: ASSYGGRDGYT

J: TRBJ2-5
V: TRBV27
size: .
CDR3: ASSPWTGQETQY

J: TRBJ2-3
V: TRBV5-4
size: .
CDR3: ASGLGYRADTQY

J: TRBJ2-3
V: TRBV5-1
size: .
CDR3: ASSSGTSGTDTQY

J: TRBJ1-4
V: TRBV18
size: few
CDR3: ASSPRTGGTEKLF

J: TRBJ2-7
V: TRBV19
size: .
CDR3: ASSSPGQGHYEQY

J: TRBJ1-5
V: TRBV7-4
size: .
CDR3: ASSLAVLSGDQPQH

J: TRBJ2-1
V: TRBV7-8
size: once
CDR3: ASGLAGAGSYNEQF

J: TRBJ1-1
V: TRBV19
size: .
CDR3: ASTRGGTEAF

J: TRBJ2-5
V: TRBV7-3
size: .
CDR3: ASSLSGRGETQY

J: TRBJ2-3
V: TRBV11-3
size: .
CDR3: ASSAGSSTDTQY

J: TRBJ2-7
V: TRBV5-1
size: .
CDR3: ASSTLDRPYEQY

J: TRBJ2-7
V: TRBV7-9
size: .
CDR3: ASSLAFGTGLNEQY

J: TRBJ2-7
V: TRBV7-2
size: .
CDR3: ASTALDYEQY

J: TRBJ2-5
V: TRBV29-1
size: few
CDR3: SVAFVAGEETQY

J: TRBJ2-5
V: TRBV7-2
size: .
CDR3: ASSLDSQETQY

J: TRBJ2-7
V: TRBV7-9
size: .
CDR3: ASSGTGTGEVGQY

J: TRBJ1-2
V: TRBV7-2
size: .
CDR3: ASSPRDRGHYGYT

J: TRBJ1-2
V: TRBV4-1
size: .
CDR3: ASSLDLRSHGYT

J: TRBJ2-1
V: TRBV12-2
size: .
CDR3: ASRRTGFQWDGGRGEQF

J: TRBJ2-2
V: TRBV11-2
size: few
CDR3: ASSPIRGAGELF

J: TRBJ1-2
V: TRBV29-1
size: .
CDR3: SVSGRVANYGYT

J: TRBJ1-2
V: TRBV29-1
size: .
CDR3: SVEGAPTLGYT

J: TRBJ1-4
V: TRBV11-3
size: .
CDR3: ASLKQGRFNEKLF

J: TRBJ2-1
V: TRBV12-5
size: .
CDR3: ASGPQQGVDNEQF

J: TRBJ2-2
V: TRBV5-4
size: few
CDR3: ASSWGGITGELF

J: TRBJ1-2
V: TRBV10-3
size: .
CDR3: AISSVGGRNDTLNYGYT

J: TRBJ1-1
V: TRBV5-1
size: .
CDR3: ASSLISMGDRGTEAF

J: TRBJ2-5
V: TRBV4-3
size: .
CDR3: ASSRRGGEETQY

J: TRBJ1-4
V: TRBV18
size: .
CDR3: ASSPFSTNEKLF

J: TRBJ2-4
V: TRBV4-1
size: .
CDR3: ASSQDDNRQRIAKNIQY

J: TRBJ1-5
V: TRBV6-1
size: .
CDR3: ASKGALGQPQH

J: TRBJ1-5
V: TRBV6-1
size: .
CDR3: ASSSRLRQPQH

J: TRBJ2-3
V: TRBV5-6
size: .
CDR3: ASSLRDGTDTQY

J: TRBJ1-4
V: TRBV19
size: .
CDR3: ASSSANRQNEKLF

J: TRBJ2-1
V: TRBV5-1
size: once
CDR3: ASSLGTGRLLGNEQF

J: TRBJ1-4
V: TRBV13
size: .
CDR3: ASSSGTGNEKLF

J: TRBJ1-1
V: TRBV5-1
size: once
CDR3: ASSFTGTNTEAF

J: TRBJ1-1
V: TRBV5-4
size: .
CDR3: ASSPGQAHTEAF

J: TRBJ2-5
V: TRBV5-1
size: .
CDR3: ASASDRVRRAQY

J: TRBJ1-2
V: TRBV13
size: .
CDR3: ASSLGQTGGYT

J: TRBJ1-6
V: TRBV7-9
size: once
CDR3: ASSLQGWYSPLH

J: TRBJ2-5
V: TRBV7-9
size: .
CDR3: ASSSGTEETQY

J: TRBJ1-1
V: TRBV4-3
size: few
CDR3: ASSQSTTLRGQNTEAF

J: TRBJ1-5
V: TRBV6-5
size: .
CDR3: ASSYGGGDQPQH

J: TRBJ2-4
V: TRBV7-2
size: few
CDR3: ASSLVRGGNIQY